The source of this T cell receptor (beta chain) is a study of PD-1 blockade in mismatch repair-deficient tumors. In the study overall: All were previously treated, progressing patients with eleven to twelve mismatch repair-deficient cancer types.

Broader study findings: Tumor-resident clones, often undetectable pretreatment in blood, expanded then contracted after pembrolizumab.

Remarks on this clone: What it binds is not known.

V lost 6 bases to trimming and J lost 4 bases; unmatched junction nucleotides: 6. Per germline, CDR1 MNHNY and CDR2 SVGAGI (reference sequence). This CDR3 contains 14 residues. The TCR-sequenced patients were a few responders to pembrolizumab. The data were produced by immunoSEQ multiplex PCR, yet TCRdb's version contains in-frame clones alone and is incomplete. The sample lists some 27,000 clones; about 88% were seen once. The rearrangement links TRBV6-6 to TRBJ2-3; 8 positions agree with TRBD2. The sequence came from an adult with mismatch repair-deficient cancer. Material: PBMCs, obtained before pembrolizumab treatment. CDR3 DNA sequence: TGTGCCAGCAGGAGAGCGGGAGACGCAGATACGCAGTATTTT. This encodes CASRRAGDADTQYF.